Presented here are 28 T cell receptor beta chains from one specimen sequenced in a study of beta chain features in type 1 diabetes. Every bit of the isolated RNA underwent reverse transcription, so sequencing read expressed TCRB transcripts. Method: immunoSEQ multiplex PCR; TCRdb's copy keeps in-frame clones and lacks some. The sample shows more than 150,000 clones, 9% to 10% of them seen only once. The sequencing input was central memory CD4+ T cells from blood. The source is a woman aged 18-35 years in good health.

This clone was detected a few times. The chain carries TRBV18 and TRBJ2-7; the match to TRBD1 covers 7 bases. This CDR3 spans 13 amino acids. Germline V lookup: CDR1 KGHSH, CDR2 LQKENI. V lost 5 bases and J lost 7; bases outside the gene matches: 8. The CDR3 DNA follows: TGTGCCAGCTCATCTAACAGGGGAAGGGAGCAGTACTTC. It is translated as CASSSNRGREQYF.

This clone showed up just a few times. V and J are TRBV5-1 and TRBJ2-2; D is uncertain. Trimming left V 0 bases short and J 4 bases short, with 10 bases between. The CDR3 contains 15 residues. The germline gives CDR1 SGHRS, CDR2 YFSETQ. The CDR3 DNA is TGCGCCAGCAGCTTGGAAATCCCCCGCACCGGGGAGCTGTTTTTT. Translation gives CASSLEIPRTGELFF.

This clone was seen a few times. The genes are TRBV7-2 and TRBJ2-5, with unresolved D. The germline V and J ends were trimmed by 8 bases and 0 bases, with 4 bases remaining between them. The length of the CDR3 is 11 residues. Germline V gives CDR1 SGHTA, CDR2 FQGNSA. Here the CDR3 DNA reads TGTGCCAGCCGGGACCAAGAGACCCAGTACTTC. This codes for CASRDQETQYF. Variable domain in full (rest from reference TRBV7-2 and TRBJ2-5): GAGVSQSPSNKVTEKGKDVELRCDPISGHTALYWYRQSLGQGLEFLIYFQGNSAPDKSGLPSDRFSAERTGGSVSTLTIQRTQQEDSAVYLCASRDQETQYFGPGTRLLVL.

The genes are TRBV9 and TRBJ2-1; 8 nucleotides align to TRBD2. Germline lookup yields CDR1 SGDLS and CDR2 YYNGEE. Trimming removed 0 bases from V and 8 bases from J; junction bases left unmatched: 7. This CDR3 spans 15 amino acids. The CDR3 nucleotides read TGTGCCAGCAGCGTAGATTTCGGGAGGGGGGATGAGCAGTTCTTC. As protein: CASSVDFGRGDEQFF.

This clone was found a few times. V and J are TRBV11-2 and TRBJ1-1; 9 bases line up with TRBD1. Germline values: CDR1 SGHAT, CDR2 FQNNGV. V dropped 1 base and J dropped 5; count of bases not matched to a gene: 8. This CDR3 has 16 residues. CDR3 DNA: TGTGCCAGCAGCTTAGGGCCAGCGGACAGGGGTACTGAAGCTTTCTTT. Protein: CASSLGPADRGTEAFF.

This chain uses TRBV4-2 with TRBJ2-2; D uncertain. This CDR3 region has 15 residues. V lost 5 bases and J lost 0, with 10 bases in between. CDR1 LGHNA and CDR2 YNFKEQ come from the germline V gene. CDR3 nucleotide sequence: TGTGCCAGCAGCAATACCCTAGCGAACACCGGGGAGCTGTTTTTT. Encoded protein: CASSNTLANTGELFF.

V usage is TRBV6-5 and J usage is TRBJ1-1; D unresolved. Germline V gene data show CDR1 as MNHEY and CDR2 as SVGAGI. With 4 bases removed from V and 3 bases from J, the gap between germline ends came to 12 bases. This CDR3 region has 14 residues. CDR3 in amino acids: CASSLTLRDTEAFF. The CDR3 region has the DNA TGTGCCAGCAGTTTGACCCTGAGGGACACTGAAGCTTTCTTT.

The table lists this clone with a count of one. The J gene is TRBJ2-7, the V gene TRBV6-5; 7 bases line up with TRBD2. The CDR3 loop spans 15 amino acids. CDR1 and CDR2 from the germline V gene are MNHEY and SVGAGI. Trimming at V came to 0 bases and at J to 7 bases, leaving 9 bases not matched to a gene. The CDR3 protein is CASSYSRERDGEQYF. CDR3 sequence (DNA): TGTGCCAGCAGTTACTCGAGAGAGCGGGACGGGGAGCAGTACTTC.

This sequence joins TRBV19 and TRBJ1-5; D is undetermined. Trimming cost V 8 bases and J 5 bases, with 13 bases left between them. This CDR3 spans 13 amino acids. Germline V gene data show CDR1 as LNHDA and CDR2 as SQIVND (reference sequence). CDR3 DNA: TGTGCCAGTTCGGACCAGCGGTATCAGCCCCAGCATTTT. It yields the protein CASSDQRYQPQHF. The full variable domain, with the rest looked up from reference TRBV19 and TRBJ1-5, is DGGITQSPKYLFRKEGQNVTLSCEQNLNHDAMYWYRQDPGQGLRLIYYSQIVNDFQKGDIAEGYSVSREKKESFPLTVTSAQKNPTAFYLCASSDQRYQPQHFGDGTRLSIL.

V and J are TRBV4-2 and TRBJ2-7; 7 bases map to TRBD2. The length of the CDR3 is 16 residues. V dropped 0 bases and J dropped 0; count of bases not matched to a gene: 5. Germline V gene data show CDR1 as LGHNA and CDR2 as YNFKEQ. The CDR3 sequence is CASSQDWRGFSYEQYF. CDR3 bases: TGTGCCAGCAGCCAAGATTGGCGGGGGTTCTCCTACGAGCAGTACTTC.

This sequence joins TRBV18 and TRBJ1-2; D call uncertain. The V and J ends lost 3 bases and 7 bases respectively, with 12 bases between them. This CDR3 spans 13 amino acids. Germline CDR1 and CDR2: KGHSH and LQKENI. The CDR3 region is CASSPTRGSGYTF. The CDR3 DNA is TGTGCCAGCTCACCCACGAGAGGATCTGGCTACACCTTC.

This clone was observed a handful of times. The CDR3 DNA is TGCGCCAGCAGCTTGCAGTTTAAGTACGAGCAGTACTTC. Translating gives CASSLQFKYEQYF. The chain uses TRBV5-1 and TRBJ2-7; D not certain. CDR3 length: 13 amino acids. CDR1 and CDR2 (germline): SGHRS, YFSETQ. V lost 1 base, J lost 4 bases, and 9 bases lay in between.

The chain carries TRBV6-1 and TRBJ1-5, with 9 nucleotides matching TRBD1. There are 15 residues in the CDR3. Per germline, CDR1 MNHNS and CDR2 SASEGT. The V and J ends lost 4 bases and 6 bases, in that order; junction bases with no gene match: 7. In DNA, the CDR3 is TGTGCCAGCAGTGGCCACAGGGGGCCGGGTCAGCCCCAGCATTTT. Its protein product is CASSGHRGPGQPQHF.

The chain is built from TRBV19 and TRBJ2-1; 10 bases align to TRBD2. V lost 10 bases to trimming and J lost 8 bases; unmatched junction nucleotides: 5. The CDR3 has 12 amino acids. Germline CDR1 is LNHDA and CDR2 is SQIVND (reference sequence). The CDR3 DNA reads as TGTGCCACCGGACTAGCGGTCGATGAGCAGTTCTTC. Its translation: CATGLAVDEQFF.

In regard to this clone: Other nucleotide sequences in the sample specify the same CDR3. This chain uses TRBV7-2 with TRBJ2-5; 7 bases map to TRBD1. Germline-derived CDR1 and CDR2 are SGHTA and FQGNSA. This CDR3 region has 14 residues. V lost 5 bases and J lost 1; bases outside the gene matches: 4. The CDR3 DNA is TGTGCCAGCAGCCTCCGGACAGGCCAAGAGACCCAGTACTTC. Protein product: CASSLRTGQETQYF.

The gene calls are TRBV6-5 and TRBJ2-7, with D hard to call. Germline V gives CDR1 MNHEY, CDR2 SVGAGI. The CDR3 is 13 residues long. Between the trimmed V and J ends, which lost 6 bases and 5 bases, there was a span of 14 bases. CDR3 bases: TGTGCCAGCAGGGTTTCGGAGTCTAACGAGCAGTACTTC. This encodes CASRVSESNEQYF.

The CDR3 sequence is CAWRSGLEGQPQHF. DNA for the CDR3: TGTGCCTGGAGGTCTGGTTTGGAGGGACAGCCCCAGCATTTT. The chain employs TRBV30 and TRBJ1-5; no clear D gene. The V end was cut by 3 bases, the J end by 7 bases, with 16 bases between. Germline-derived CDR1 and CDR2 are GTSNPN and SVGIG (reference sequence). This CDR3 contains 14 residues.

The chain links TRBV11-2 to TRBJ2-7; 9 positions match TRBD1. From germline, CDR1 is SGHAT and CDR2 FQNNGV. The CDR3 consists of 15 residues. The ends lost 4 bases at V and 5 bases at J; junction bases unmatched: 9. CDR3 residues: CASSSRTGEGHEQYF. The CDR3 DNA reads TGTGCCAGCAGCTCACGGACAGGGGAAGGACACGAGCAGTACTTC.

This clone was detected ten times or more. The chain is built from TRBV19 and TRBJ2-7, with 7 bases that match TRBD1. The germline V gene has CDR1 LNHDA and CDR2 SQIVND (reference sequence). The CDR3 spans 14 residues. After removal of 5 bases from V and 0 bases from J, the junction contained 4 bases not matched to a gene. The CDR3 protein is CASSVTGSSYEQYF. Here the CDR3 DNA reads TGTGCCAGTAGTGTGACAGGGAGCTCCTACGAGCAGTACTTC.

This sequence joins TRBV7-3 and TRBJ2-1; TRBD1 agrees at 7 bases. CDR3 size: 15 residues. J lost 6 bases, V lost 1 base, and 6 bases had no gene match. Germline CDR1 reads SGHTA; CDR2 reads FQGTGA. CDR3 sequence (DNA): TGTGCCAGCAGCTTAAAGACAGGGACGGGCAATGAGCAGTTCTTC. The encoded protein is CASSLKTGTGNEQFF.

This clone was picked up many times. The chain recombines TRBV29-1 with TRBJ1-5; a weak D match, TRBD1 (6 bases). Looked up from germline, CDR1 is SQVTM and CDR2 is ANQGSEA. Trimming pared 6 bases from V and 0 bases from J, leaving 12 bases between. There are 14 residues in the CDR3. CDR3 in amino acids: CSVQPGDSNQPQHF. The CDR3 DNA reads as TGCAGCGTACAACCAGGGGATAGCAATCAGCCCCAGCATTTT.

This clone was seen a handful of times. The chain joins TRBV7-9 to TRBJ1-2, with 7 bases lining up with TRBD1. CDR3 length: 14 residues. Germline values: CDR1 SEHNR, CDR2 FQNEAQ (reference sequence). The J segment lost 4 bases and the V segment lost 2 bases, leaving 4 bases of the junction unmatched. The CDR3 protein is CASSLITGAYGYTF. The DNA of the CDR3 is TGTGCCAGCAGCTTAATCACAGGGGCCTATGGCTACACCTTC.

This clone was detected only a few times. The rearrangement links TRBV5-6 to TRBJ2-6; tentative D call: TRBD2 (5 bases). Germline V CDR1 and CDR2: SGHDT, YYEEEE. The CDR3 loop spans 15 amino acids. Trimming pared 4 bases from V and 4 bases from J, leaving 12 bases between. The CDR3 region has the DNA TGTGCCAGCAGCCAATGGGAGATCGGGGCCAACGTCCTGACTTTC. It codes for CASSQWEIGANVLTF.

The gene calls are TRBV19 and TRBJ2-1; D is uncertain. From germline, CDR1 is LNHDA and CDR2 SQIVND (reference sequence). V lost 3 bases, J lost 9 bases, and 21 bases lay in between. The CDR3 spans 16 residues. This CDR3 is CASSIGSRVRLSEQFF. In DNA form, the CDR3 reads TGTGCCAGTAGTATCGGGTCCCGGGTTCGGCTGAGTGAGCAGTTCTTC.

This CDR3 reads CASSGGSGSRTGELFF. In DNA form, the CDR3 reads TGCGCCAGCAGCGGGGGCAGCGGGAGTCGCACCGGGGAGCTGTTTTTT. The chain recombines TRBV5-1 with TRBJ2-2, with TRBD2 matching over 8 bases. V gave up 4 bases and J gave up 4 bases; unmatched junction bases: 9. Looked up from germline, CDR1 is SGHRS and CDR2 is YFSETQ. This CDR3 region has 16 residues.

This clone was picked up a small number of times. This sequence joins TRBV29-1 and TRBJ2-1; D is perhaps TRBD1 (5 bases). CDR3 size: 12 residues. Trimming removed 7 bases from V and 9 bases from J, with 16 bases in between. Germline CDR1 reads SQVTM; CDR2 reads ANQGSEA. Here the CDR3 reads CSEKVQGGEQFF. The CDR3 DNA sequence: TGCAGCGAGAAGGTCCAGGGCGGTGAGCAGTTCTTC.

This clone turned up a few times. The chain uses TRBV5-1 and TRBJ2-4; D is undetermined. This CDR3 region has 12 residues. V was trimmed by 1 base and J by 8 bases, leaving 7 bases between them. From germline, CDR1 is SGHRS and CDR2 YFSETQ. The CDR3 DNA sequence: TGCGCCAGCAGCTTGCCAAGCGACATTCAGTACTTC. Its protein is CASSLPSDIQYF.

This clone was observed a few times. V and J are TRBV1 and TRBJ2-1; the D segment call TRBD2 is taken from the table without a DNA check. TRBV1 is designated a pseudogene. CDR3 size: 15 residues. The CDR3 here is CTSSNSGRDGNEQFF. CDR3 DNA: TGCACCAGCAGCAATAGCGGGAGGGATGGGAATGAGCAGTTCTTC.